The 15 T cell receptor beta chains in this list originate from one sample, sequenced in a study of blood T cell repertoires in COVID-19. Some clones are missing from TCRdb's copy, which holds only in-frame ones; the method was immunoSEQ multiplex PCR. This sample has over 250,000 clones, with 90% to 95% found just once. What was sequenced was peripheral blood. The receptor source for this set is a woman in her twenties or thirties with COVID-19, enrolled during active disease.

CDR3 sequence reads: CATSDLPGLAASANTGELFF. In DNA form, the CDR3 reads TGTGCCACCAGTGATCTACCGGGACTAGCCGCCTCGGCGAACACCGGGGAGCTGTTTTTT. This rearrangement joins TRBV24-1 to TRBJ2-2; TRBD2 matches 9 bases. The CDR3 has 20 amino acids. Per germline, CDR1 KGHDR and CDR2 SFDVKD. The V and J ends lost 3 bases and 0 bases, in that order; junction bases with no gene match: 13.

The CDR3: CASSSRTGGEKLFF. The CDR3 DNA reads TGCGCCAGCAGCTCGCGGACAGGCGGTGAAAAACTGTTTTTT. The V gene is TRBV5-1, the J gene TRBJ1-4; 7 nucleotides match TRBD1. J gave up 7 bases and V 3 bases, and 6 bases lay outside the gene matches. The CDR3 sequence is 14 residues long. Germline CDR1 SGHRS, CDR2 YFSETQ. Full variable domain (outside the CDR3, taken from reference TRBV5-1 and TRBJ1-4): KAGVTQTPRYLIKTRGQQVTLSCSPISGHRSVSWYQQTPGQGLQFLFEYFSETQRNKGNFPGRFSGRQFSNSRSEMNVSTLELGDSALYLCASSSRTGGEKLFFGSGTQLSVL.

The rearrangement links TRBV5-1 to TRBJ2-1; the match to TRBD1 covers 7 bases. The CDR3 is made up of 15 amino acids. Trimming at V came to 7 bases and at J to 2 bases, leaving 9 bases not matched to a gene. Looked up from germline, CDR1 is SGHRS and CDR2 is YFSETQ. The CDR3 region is CASVEGTAAYNEQFF. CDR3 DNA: TGCGCCAGCGTCGAAGGGACAGCAGCCTACAATGAGCAGTTCTTC. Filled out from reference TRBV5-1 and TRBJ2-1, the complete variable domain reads KAGVTQTPRYLIKTRGQQVTLSCSPISGHRSVSWYQQTPGQGLQFLFEYFSETQRNKGNFPGRFSGRQFSNSRSEMNVSTLELGDSALYLCASVEGTAAYNEQFFGPGTRLTVL.

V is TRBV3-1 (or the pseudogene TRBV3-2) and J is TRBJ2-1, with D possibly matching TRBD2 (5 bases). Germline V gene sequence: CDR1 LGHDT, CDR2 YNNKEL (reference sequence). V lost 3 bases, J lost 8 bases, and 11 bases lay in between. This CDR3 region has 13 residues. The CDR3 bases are TGTGCCAGCAGCCAGAGGACCGGGGATGAGCAGTTCTTC. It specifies CASSQRTGDEQFF.

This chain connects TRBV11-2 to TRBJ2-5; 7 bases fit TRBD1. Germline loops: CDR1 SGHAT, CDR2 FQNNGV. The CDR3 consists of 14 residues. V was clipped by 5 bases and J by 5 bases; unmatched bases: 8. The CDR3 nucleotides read TGTGCCAGCAGCGTCGACAGGGTTTGGGAGACCCAGTACTTC. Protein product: CASSVDRVWETQYF.

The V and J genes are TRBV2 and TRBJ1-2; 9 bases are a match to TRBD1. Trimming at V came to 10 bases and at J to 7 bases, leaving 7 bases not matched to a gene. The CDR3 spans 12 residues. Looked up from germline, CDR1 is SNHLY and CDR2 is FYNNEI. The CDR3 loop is CATRTGEVGYTF. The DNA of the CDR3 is TGTGCCACCAGGACAGGGGAAGTTGGCTACACCTTC.

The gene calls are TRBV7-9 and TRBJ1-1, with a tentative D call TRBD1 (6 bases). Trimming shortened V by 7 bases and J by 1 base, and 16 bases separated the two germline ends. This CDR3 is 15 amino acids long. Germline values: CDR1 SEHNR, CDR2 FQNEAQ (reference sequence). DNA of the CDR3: TGTGCCAGCACCCCAGGGGCGGCAGCGAACACTGAAGCTTTCTTT. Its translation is CASTPGAAANTEAFF.

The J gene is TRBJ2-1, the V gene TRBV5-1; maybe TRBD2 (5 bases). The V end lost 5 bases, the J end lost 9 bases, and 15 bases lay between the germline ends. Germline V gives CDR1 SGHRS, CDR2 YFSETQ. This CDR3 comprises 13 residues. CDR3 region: CASRSDPEGEQFF. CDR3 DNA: TGCGCCAGCAGATCGGACCCCGAGGGTGAGCAGTTCTTC.

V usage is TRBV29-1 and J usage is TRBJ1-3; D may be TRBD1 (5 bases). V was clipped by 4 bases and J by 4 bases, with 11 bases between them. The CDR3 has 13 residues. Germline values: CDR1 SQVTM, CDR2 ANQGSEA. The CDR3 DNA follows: TGCAGCGTTGGTTTGCCAGGGGGAAACACCATATATTTT. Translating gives CSVGLPGGNTIYF.

This chain's CDR3 is CASSLRWQGIMVLNTEAFF. CDR3 bases: TGTGCCAGCAGTTTACGGTGGCAGGGTATTATGGTATTGAACACTGAAGCTTTCTTT. The chain combines TRBV28 with TRBJ1-1, with TRBD1 as a possible D gene (5 bases). Trimming pared 2 bases from V and 0 bases from J, leaving 22 bases between. This CDR3 is 19 amino acids long. Germline CDR1 MDHEN, CDR2 SYDVKM.

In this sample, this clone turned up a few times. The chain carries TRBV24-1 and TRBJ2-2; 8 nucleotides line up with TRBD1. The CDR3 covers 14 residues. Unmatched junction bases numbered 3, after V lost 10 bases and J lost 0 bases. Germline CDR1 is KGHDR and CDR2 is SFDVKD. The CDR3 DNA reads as TGTGCCACTGAGACAGGGGCGAACACCGGGGAGCTGTTTTTT. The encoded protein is CATETGANTGELFF.

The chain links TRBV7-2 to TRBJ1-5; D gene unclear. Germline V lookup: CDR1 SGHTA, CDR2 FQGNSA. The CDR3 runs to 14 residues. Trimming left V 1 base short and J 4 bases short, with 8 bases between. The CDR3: CASSLGRTNQPQHF. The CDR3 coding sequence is TGTGCCAGCAGCTTAGGACGGACTAATCAGCCCCAGCATTTT. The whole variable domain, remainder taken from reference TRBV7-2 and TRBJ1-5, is GAGVSQSPSNKVTEKGKDVELRCDPISGHTALYWYRQSLGQGLEFLIYFQGNSAPDKSGLPSDRFSAERTGGSVSTLTIQRTQQEDSAVYLCASSLGRTNQPQHFGDGTRLSIL.

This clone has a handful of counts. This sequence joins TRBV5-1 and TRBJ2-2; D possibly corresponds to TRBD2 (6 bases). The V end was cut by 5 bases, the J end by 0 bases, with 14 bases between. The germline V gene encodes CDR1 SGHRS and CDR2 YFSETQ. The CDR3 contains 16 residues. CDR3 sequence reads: CASRDSGTANTGELFF. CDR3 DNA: TGCGCCAGCAGGGATTCCGGGACTGCGAACACCGGGGAGCTGTTTTTT.

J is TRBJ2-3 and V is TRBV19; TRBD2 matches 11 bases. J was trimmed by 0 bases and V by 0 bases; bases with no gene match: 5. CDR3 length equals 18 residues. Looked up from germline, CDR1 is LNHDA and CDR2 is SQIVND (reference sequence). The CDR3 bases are TGTGCCAGTAGTATAGAGACCTTAGCGGGAGGGAGCACAGATACGCAGTATTTT. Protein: CASSIETLAGGSTDTQYF.

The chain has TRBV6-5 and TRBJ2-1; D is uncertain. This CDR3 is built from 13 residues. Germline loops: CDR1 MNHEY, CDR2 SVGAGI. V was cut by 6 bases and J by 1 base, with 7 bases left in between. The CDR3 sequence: CASRAPSYNEQFF. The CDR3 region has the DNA TGTGCCAGCAGGGCTCCTTCCTACAATGAGCAGTTCTTC.